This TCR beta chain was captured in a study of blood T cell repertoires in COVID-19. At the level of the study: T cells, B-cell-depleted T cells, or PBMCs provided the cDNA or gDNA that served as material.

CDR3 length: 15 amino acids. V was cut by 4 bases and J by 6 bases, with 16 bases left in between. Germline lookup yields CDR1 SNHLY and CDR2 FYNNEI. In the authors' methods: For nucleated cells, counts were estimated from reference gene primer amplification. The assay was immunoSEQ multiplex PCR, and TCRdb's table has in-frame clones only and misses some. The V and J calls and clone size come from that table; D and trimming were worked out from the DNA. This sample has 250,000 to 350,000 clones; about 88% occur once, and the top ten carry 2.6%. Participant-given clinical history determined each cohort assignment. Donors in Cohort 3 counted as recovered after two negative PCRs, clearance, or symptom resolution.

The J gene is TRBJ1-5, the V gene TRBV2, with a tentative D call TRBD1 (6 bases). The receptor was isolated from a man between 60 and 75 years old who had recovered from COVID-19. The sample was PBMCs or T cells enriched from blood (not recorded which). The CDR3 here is CASSADSPRGQPQHF. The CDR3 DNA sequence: TGTGCCAGCAGTGCGGACAGCCCTCGAGGTCAGCCCCAGCATTTT.